This paragraph reports one TCR beta chain. No cognate antigen has been identified for it. No much larger clone exists at a distance of one base, and base qualities are not known. The CDR3 regions of human TCRbeta chains were analyzed by immunosequencing. Concerning the study's data processing: Repertoire TCRs were matched against a reference library of SARS-CoV-2-specific TCRs generated with the MIRA antigen-specificity platform. Breadth was defined as the fraction of unique TCRs that were SARS-CoV-2-associated, and depth was defined as the fraction of total T cells that were SARS-CoV-2-associated. Using the MIRA data, each spike-specific TCR was assigned both to the spike region to which the TCR was reactive and to a CD4 or CD8 class. Log10-transformed breadth and depth values were compared by one-way ANOVA with Sidak's multiple comparisons tests. As stored in TCRdb, this immuneACCESS dataset retains in-frame rearrangements with V and J assigned. A fraction of the clones does not appear; measured against another copy, unresolved V genes explain less than half of the discrepancy, and the remainder lacks a known reason. V and J calls and clone size are those listed in that table; D and trimming were worked out from the DNA. In this sample the table shows approximately 150,000 clones, 92% of which occur a single time. The top ten clonotypes cover approximately 2.2% of the sample.

This entry belongs to a study of T cell responses to AZD1222 COVID-19 vaccine (dated by TCRdb to about 2021). The study in broad terms: Because spike-specific TCR depth and breadth did not differ between the two schedules, AZD1222 recipients who got a second dose at roughly 4 weeks were pooled with those who got a second dose at roughly 12 weeks. Enrollment into the trials was organized by age into subgroups of 18-55, 56-69 and 70-plus years, and those subgroups contained roughly 150, 30 and 60 TCR-sequenced participants, respectively. A total of 230 to 250 trial participants underwent TCR sequencing, of whom approximately 210 received two doses of AZD1222 and about 25 received two doses of the MenACWY control vaccine. What the authors observed across the whole study: The 56-69-year group was small, and its depth increase did not reach significance, likely because of low power. Because no day 14 peak-response samples were available, the repertoires could be characterized only after the peak T cell response. Most participants were white British and females outnumbered males, and the authors suggested that clonal diversity may have been underestimated. A significant rise in spike-specific TCR breadth and depth was observed after two AZD1222 doses relative to day 0 and relative to MenACWY recipients. The vaccine-associated CD4 TCRs covered the entire spike protein, and the dominant responses fell in regions 160-218 and 743-854. Reportedly, almost half of the unique spike-specific TCRs recognized epitopes lying outside the regions that are mutated in the B.1.351 and B.1.1.7 variants. Only five to seven AZD1222 recipients were SARS-CoV-2 seropositive at baseline, limiting conclusions about previously exposed vaccinees.

This specimen's time point label, per the study, means: baseline before first vaccination. Vaccinee samples were obtained from the UK trials COV001 and COV002, which included a single-blind randomized controlled phase 2/3 trial of AZD1222 (ChAdOx1 nCoV-19) in healthy adults. For TCRbeta chain sequencing, PBMC samples from trial participants were taken at day 0 and at day 28 after the second dose. The sequence was obtained from an adult in good health. Sequencing was performed on peripheral blood, taken on day 0 of AZD1222 vaccination.

The CDR3: CASSPMKGTMADNEQFF. The DNA sequence is as follows: TGTGCCAGCTCACCTATGAAAGGAACTATGGCAGACAATGAGCAGTTCTTC. Recombination linked TRBV18 to TRBJ2-1; the D gene is not confidently resolved. Sequences KGHSH (CDR1) and LQKENI (CDR2) are obtained from the germline V gene. The junction shows trimming of 3 bases on V and 5 bases on J, plus 20 bases between the germline ends. The CDR3 starts with the cysteine, ends with the phenylalanine, and has 17 residues. Only CDR3 DNA remains: 51 bases, in frame from the first base.